This TCR beta chain was captured by sequencing in a study of blood T cells in healthy people across ages. Findings and limits, study-wide: Per-million-T-cell TCR beta diversity fell roughly linearly with age.

Each donor had 8 to 10 milliliters of peripheral blood drawn. V lost 4 bases to trimming and J lost 0 bases, with 12 bases between them. The germline V gene has CDR1 SGHRS and CDR2 YFSETQ. The CDR3 covers 15 residues. On this clonotype: No antigen is known for it.

Then a second PCR, running roughly 7 to 11 cycles, was carried out with a sample-barcoded 5' primer and a J-beta primer mix. TCRdb used MiXCR to reprocess the 5' RACE reads, holding one entry per CDR3 protein. The sample lists fewer than 900,000 distinct CDR3 sequences, 35% to 45% occurring once. The specimen was blood. The chain uses TRBV5-1 and TRBJ2-3; D possibly corresponds to TRBD1 (5 bases). The TCR comes from a woman in her fifties or sixties in good health. The CDR3 spells CASSLRQSSTDTQYF. For the CDR3, the DNA is TGCGCCAGCAGCCTGCGACAGTCAAGCACAGATACGCAGTATTTT.